Below, 13 T cell receptor beta chains from the same sample are listed, as sequenced in a study of blood T cell repertoires in COVID-19 (dated by TCRdb to about 2020). The method was the immunoSEQ multiplex PCR assay. TCRdb holds this immuneACCESS table with in-frame rearrangements only. Some clones are missing; in checked studies, unresolved V genes explain under half, and the rest has no known cause. The sample table lists 25,000 to 30,000 clones, around 90% of them with a count of one. Roughly 15% of the sample comes from the top ten. Sequences were obtained from peripheral blood. The receptor source for this set is a human donor in a cohort sampled during active COVID-19.

This chain joins TRBV7-3 and TRBJ2-2; TRBD2 matches 7 bases. The trim removed 4 bases at V and 0 bases at J, leaving 5 bases unmatched. The CDR3 covers 16 residues. Germline CDR1 and CDR2: SGHTA and FQGTGA. CDR3 protein: CASSSKRDSNTGELFF. CDR3 coding DNA: TGTGCCAGCAGCTCAAAGCGGGACTCGAACACCGGGGAGCTGTTTTTT.

The chain is built from TRBV5-1 and TRBJ2-3; perhaps TRBD1 as D (5 bases). The CDR3 spans 15 residues. Trimming took 0 bases from V and 5 from J, leaving 13 bases between them. In germline, CDR1 is SGHRS, CDR2 YFSETQ. The chain's CDR3 is CASSLGTPRGDTQYF. As DNA, the CDR3 is TGCGCCAGCAGCTTGGGGACACCCCGCGGAGATACGCAGTATTTT.

The CDR3 protein is CASSLTLRGSQETQYF. The CDR3 DNA follows: TGTGCCAGCAGCTTAACGTTAAGGGGCAGCCAAGAGACCCAGTACTTC. The chain has TRBV7-3 and TRBJ2-5; possible D gene TRBD1, 5 bases. Germline V CDR1 and CDR2: SGHTA, FQGTGA. This CDR3 has 16 amino acids. The ends were cut back, 0 bases at V and 1 base at J, with 12 bases in the middle.

The J gene is TRBJ2-3, the V gene TRBV7-2; D possibly corresponds to TRBD2 (7 bases). Trimming took off 4 bases at V and 2 bases at J, with 16 bases between the two ends. CDR1 and CDR2 (germline): SGHTA, FQGNSA. This CDR3 contains 16 residues. The CDR3 nucleotides read TGTGCCAGCAGCTCCCCCCGGGGGGCTCTCACAGATACGCAGTATTTT. Protein product: CASSSPRGALTDTQYF.

The chain joins TRBV29-1 to TRBJ2-1, with D perhaps matching TRBD2 (5 bases). Germline assignment: CDR1 SQVTM and CDR2 ANQGSEA. V lost 1 base and J lost 1, with 8 bases in between. This CDR3 has 14 amino acids. CDR3 amino acids: CSVEVGGSYNEQFF. CDR3 DNA sequence: TGCAGCGTTGAAGTCGGCGGGTCCTACAATGAGCAGTTCTTC.

V and J are TRBV11-1 and TRBJ1-1; D possibly corresponds to TRBD1 (6 bases). This CDR3 region has 13 residues. V lost 1 base and J 4 bases, leaving 7 bases between the germline ends. The germline V gene encodes CDR1 SGHAT and CDR2 FQDESV (reference sequence). Here the CDR3 DNA reads TGTGCCAGCAGCTTAGTGACAGGCACTGAAGCTTTCTTT. It is translated as CASSLVTGTEAFF. The variable domain in full, with the rest retrieved from reference TRBV11-1 and TRBJ1-1, is EAEVAQSPRYKITEKSQAVAFWCDPISGHATLYWYRQILGQGPELLVQFQDESVVDDSQLPKDRFSAERLKGVDSTLKIQPAELGDSAMYLCASSLVTGTEAFFGQGTRLTVV.

This rearrangement joins TRBV5-1 to TRBJ2-4; 13 nucleotides line up with TRBD2. V lost 3 bases, J lost 0 bases, and 6 bases stayed unmatched. The CDR3 is 18 amino acids. Germline-derived CDR1 and CDR2 are SGHRS and YFSETQ. The CDR3 is CASSWGTSGARAKNIQYF. In DNA form, the CDR3 reads TGCGCCAGCAGCTGGGGGACTAGCGGGGCCCGAGCCAAAAACATTCAGTACTTC.

The J gene is TRBJ2-1, the V gene TRBV6-6, with D possibly being TRBD2 (7 bases). This CDR3 has 14 amino acids. Germline lookup yields CDR1 MNHNY and CDR2 SVGAGI (reference sequence). V was clipped by 7 bases and J by 7 bases, with 17 bases between them. The CDR3 sequence is CASKWPSGQNEQFF. DNA for the CDR3: TGTGCCAGCAAGTGGCCTAGCGGACAGAATGAGCAGTTCTTC.

The V call is TRBV4-3, the J call TRBJ2-6; 12 nucleotides line up with TRBD1. The germline CDR1 and CDR2 sequences are LGHNA and YSLEER. Germline trimming cut 4 bases from V and 4 bases from J; bases unmatched to any gene: 8. CDR3 length equals 18 residues. CDR3 sequence (DNA): TGCGCCAGCAGCCGGCCGGGACAGGGGGCAGGAGGGGCCAACGTCCTGACTTTC. Translating it yields CASSRPGQGAGGANVLTF.

For the CDR3, the DNA is TGCGCCAGCAGCTTGGGGAGGGGACCAATAGATGAGCAGTTCTTC. Translated: CASSLGRGPIDEQFF. The chain links TRBV5-1 to TRBJ2-1, with D maybe TRBD2 (6 bases). The germline CDR1 and CDR2 sequences are SGHRS and YFSETQ. Trimming pared 0 bases from V and 8 bases from J, leaving 15 bases between. This CDR3 is 15 amino acids long.

V usage is TRBV6-5 and J usage is TRBJ1-1; TRBD1 is a possible D gene (6 bases). V shed 6 bases and J shed 10 bases, with 15 bases lying between them. CDR3 length equals 12 residues. Per the germline V gene, CDR1 is MNHEY and CDR2 is SVGAGI. The CDR3 coding sequence is TGTGCCAGCAGCCTCAGGGGCGTAGGAGCTTTCTTT. Translated, it gives CASSLRGVGAFF.

The chain has TRBV2 and TRBJ2-7; 8 positions agree with TRBD1. V dropped 6 bases and J dropped 3; count of bases not matched to a gene: 10. The CDR3 contains 15 residues. The V gene's germline CDR1 is SNHLY and CDR2 FYNNEI. The CDR3: CASRADRGEFYEQYF. For the CDR3, the DNA is TGTGCCAGCAGAGCCGACAGGGGTGAGTTCTACGAGCAGTACTTC.

The chain employs TRBV5-1 and TRBJ1-6, with TRBD1 matching over 8 bases. This CDR3 has 16 residues. After removal of 4 bases from V and 3 bases from J, the junction contained 6 bases not matched to a gene. Germline CDR1 is SGHRS and CDR2 is YFSETQ. CDR3 nucleotide sequence: TGCGCCAGCAGCCTGGGACAGGAGATCTATAATTCACCCCTCCACTTT. It specifies CASSLGQEIYNSPLHF.